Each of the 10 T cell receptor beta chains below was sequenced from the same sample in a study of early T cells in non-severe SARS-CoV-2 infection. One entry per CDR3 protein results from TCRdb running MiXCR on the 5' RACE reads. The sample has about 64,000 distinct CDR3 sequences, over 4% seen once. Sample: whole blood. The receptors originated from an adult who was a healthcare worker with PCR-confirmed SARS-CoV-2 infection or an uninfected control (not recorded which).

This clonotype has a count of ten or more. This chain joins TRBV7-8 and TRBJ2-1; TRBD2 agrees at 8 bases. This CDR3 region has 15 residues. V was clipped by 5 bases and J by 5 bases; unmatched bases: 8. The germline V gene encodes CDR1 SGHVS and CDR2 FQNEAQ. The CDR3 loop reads CASSLPGTRNNEQFF. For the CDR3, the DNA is TGTGCCAGCAGCCTCCCCGGGACTAGAAACAATGAGCAGTTCTTC.

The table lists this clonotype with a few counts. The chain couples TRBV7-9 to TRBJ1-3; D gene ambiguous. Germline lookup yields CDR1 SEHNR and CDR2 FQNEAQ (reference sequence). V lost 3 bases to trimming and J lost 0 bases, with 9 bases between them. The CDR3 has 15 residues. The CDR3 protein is CASSLGAISGNTIYF. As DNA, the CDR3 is TGTGCCAGCAGCTTGGGCGCGATCTCTGGAAACACCATATATTTT.

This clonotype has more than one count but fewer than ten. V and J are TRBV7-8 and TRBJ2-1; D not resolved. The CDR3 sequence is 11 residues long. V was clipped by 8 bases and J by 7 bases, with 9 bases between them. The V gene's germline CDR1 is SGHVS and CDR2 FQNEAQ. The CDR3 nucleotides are TGTGCCAGCTCTGGGTCGAATGAGCAGTTCTTC. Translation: CASSGSNEQFF. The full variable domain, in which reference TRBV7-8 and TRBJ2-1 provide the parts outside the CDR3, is GAGVSQSPRYKVAKRGQDVALRCDPISGHVSLFWYQQALGQGPEFLTYFQNEAQLDKSGLPSDRFFAERPEGSVSTLKIQRTQQEDSAVYLCASSGSNEQFFGPGTRLTVL.

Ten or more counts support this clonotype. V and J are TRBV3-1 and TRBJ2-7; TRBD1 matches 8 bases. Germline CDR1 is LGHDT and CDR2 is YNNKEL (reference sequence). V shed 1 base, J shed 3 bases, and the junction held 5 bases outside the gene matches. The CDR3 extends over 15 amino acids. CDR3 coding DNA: TGTGCCAGCAGCCAAGTCGGACAGGGATACTACGAGCAGTACTTC. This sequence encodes CASSQVGQGYYEQYF.

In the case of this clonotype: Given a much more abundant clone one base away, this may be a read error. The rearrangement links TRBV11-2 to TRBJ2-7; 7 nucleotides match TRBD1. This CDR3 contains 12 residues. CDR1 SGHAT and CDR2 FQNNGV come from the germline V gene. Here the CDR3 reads CASRTDRDEKYF. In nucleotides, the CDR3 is TGTGCCAGCCGAACAGACAGGGACGAGAAGTACTTC.

This chain's CDR3 is CSAIYRDRNEQFF. The CDR3 DNA is TGCAGTGCAATTTACAGGGACAGGAATGAGCAGTTCTTC. J is TRBJ2-1 and V is TRBV20-1; 8 bases are a match to TRBD1. CDR1 is DFQATT and CDR2 is SNEGSKA in the germline V gene (reference sequence). The CDR3 is made up of 13 amino acids. Trimming at V came to 6 bases and at J to 7 bases, leaving 8 bases not matched to a gene.

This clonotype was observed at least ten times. The DNA of the CDR3 is TGTGCCAGTAGTATAGATCGGGAAGGTAATCAGCCCCAGCATTTT. Protein sequence: CASSIDREGNQPQHF. The genes are TRBV19 and TRBJ1-5; D is undetermined. V was cut by 0 bases and J by 4 bases, with 10 bases left in between. This CDR3 contains 15 residues. Germline loops: CDR1 LNHDA, CDR2 SQIVND (reference sequence). Looking up the rest from reference TRBV19 and TRBJ1-5 gives the full variable domain: DGGITQSPKYLFRKEGQNVTLSCEQNLNHDAMYWYRQDPGQGLRLIYYSQIVNDFQKGDIAEGYSVSREKKESFPLTVTSAQKNPTAFYLCASSIDREGNQPQHFGDGTRLSIL.

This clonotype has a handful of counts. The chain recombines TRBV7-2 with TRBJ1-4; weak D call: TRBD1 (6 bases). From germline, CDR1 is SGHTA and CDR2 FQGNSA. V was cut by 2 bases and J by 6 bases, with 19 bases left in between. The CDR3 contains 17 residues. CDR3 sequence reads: CASSLLGQGRFDEKLFF. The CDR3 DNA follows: TGTGCCAGCAGCTTATTAGGGCAGGGGAGGTTCGATGAAAAACTGTTTTTT.

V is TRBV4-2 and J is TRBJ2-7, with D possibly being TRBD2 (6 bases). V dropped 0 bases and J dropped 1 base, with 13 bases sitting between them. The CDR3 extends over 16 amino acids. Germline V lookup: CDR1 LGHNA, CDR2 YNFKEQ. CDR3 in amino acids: CASSQDRGTESYEQYF. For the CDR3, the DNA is TGTGCCAGCAGCCAAGATCGGGGGACGGAATCCTACGAGCAGTACTTC.

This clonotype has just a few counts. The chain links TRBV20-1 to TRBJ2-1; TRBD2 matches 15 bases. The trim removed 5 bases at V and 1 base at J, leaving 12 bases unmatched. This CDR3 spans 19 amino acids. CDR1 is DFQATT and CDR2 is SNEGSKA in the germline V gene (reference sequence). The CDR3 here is CSAPIPGLAGGGSYNEQFF. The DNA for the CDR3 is TGCAGTGCTCCAATTCCGGGACTAGCGGGGGGAGGGTCCTACAATGAGCAGTTCTTC.